Listed below are T cell receptor beta chains from one sample, sequenced in a study of post-analysis software for immune sequencing data. TCRdb re-analysed the PCR reads in MiXCR, keeping a single row per CDR3 protein. The data contain roughly 700,000 distinct CDR3 sequences, 30% of them singletons. The sample was blood. These receptors were taken from a girl aged 10-17 years with multiple sclerosis. Each CDR3 is given with its conserved first and last residue. The order of the fields is V gene, clone size, J gene, D gene, CDR3 protein, CDR3 DNA. D genes are given only for firm matches. Clone size is not always given. Where it is, it says once, few, many or a class for expanded clones.

TRBV27,-,TRBJ2-4,-,CASRSVHIQYF,TGTGCCAGCAGATCAGTGCACATTCAGTACTTC
TRBV5-8,-,TRBJ2-3,-,CASSLGRANTDTQYF,TGTGCCAGCAGCTTGGGCAGAGCCAACACAGATACGCAGTATTTT
TRBV11-1,few,TRBJ2-7,-,CASSLSLNYEQYF,TGTGCCAGCAGCTTATCTTTAAACTACGAGCAGTACTTC
TRBV7-2,-,TRBJ2-5,-,CASSRAPPEETQYF,TGTGCCAGCAGTCGCGCCCCGCCTGAAGAGACCCAGTACTTC
TRBV30,-,TRBJ2-3,TRBD2,CAYSGGNTDTQYF,TGTGCCTATAGCGGGGGGAACACAGATACGCAGTATTTT
TRBV7-9,-,TRBJ2-2,-,CASSLAPFRGELFF,TGTGCCAGCAGCTTAGCACCCTTCCGGGGGGAGCTGTTTTTT
TRBV13,-,TRBJ1-5,TRBD1,CASSLAAGGGNQPQHF,TGTGCCAGCAGCTTAGCCGCAGGGGGTGGGAATCAGCCCCAGCATTTT
TRBV20-1,-,TRBJ2-7,-,CGLLGPVAYEQYF,TGCGGACTGCTAGGTCCGGTAGCGTACGAGCAGTACTTC
TRBV7-2,-,TRBJ2-1,TRBD2,CASSPSGAGFGNEQFF,TGTGCCAGCAGCCCCTCAGGAGCGGGATTCGGCAATGAGCAGTTCTTC
TRBV7-9,-,TRBJ2-7,-,CASSSRQGLTYEQYF,TGTGCCAGCAGCTCCCGACAGGGACTTACCTACGAGCAGTACTTC
TRBV9,-,TRBJ2-5,-,CASSPTGTPTSEQYF,TGTGCCAGCAGCCCCACCGGGACCCCGACCAGTGAGCAGTACTTC
TRBV10-3,-,TRBJ1-1,TRBD1,CAITIGQGPAFF,TGTGCCATCACTATCGGACAGGGTCCAGCTTTCTTT
TRBV20-1,-,TRBJ2-5,TRBD2,CSAGGGLAEQETQYF,TGCAGTGCTGGGGGTGGGCTAGCGGAACAAGAGACCCAGTACTTC
TRBV7-2,many,TRBJ2-7,-,CASSQGSYEQYF,TGTGCCAGCAGCCAAGGGTCCTACGAGCAGTACTTC
TRBV7-9,-,TRBJ2-2,-,CASSLRGQELFF,TGTGCCAGCAGCCTCAGGGGCCAAGAGCTGTTTTTT
TRBV20-1,-,TRBJ2-7,-,CSAAPGTSRYEQYF,TGCAGTGCCGCCCCCGGGACTTCTCGGTACGAGCAGTACTTC
TRBV20-1,-,TRBJ2-1,TRBD2,CSAPRLAGGLALNEQFF,TGCAGTGCTCCCCGACTAGCGGGAGGGTTGGCTCTGAATGAGCAGTTCTTC
TRBV6-5,-,TRBJ1-5,-,CASRPSGPNQPQHF,TGTGCCAGCAGACCCTCCGGGCCGAATCAGCCCCAGCATTTT
TRBV15,-,TRBJ2-3,-,CATSRGGVQTTDTQYF,TGTGCCACCAGCAGAGGAGGGGTGCAGACCACAGATACGCAGTATTTT
TRBV3-1,few,TRBJ2-5,-,CASSQVRGAEETQYF,TGTGCCAGCAGCCAAGTAAGGGGCGCAGAGGAGACCCAGTACTTC
TRBV20-1,few,TRBJ1-5,-,CSARDLQGFRNQPQHF,TGCAGTGCTAGAGATCTTCAGGGTTTTAGGAATCAGCCCCAGCATTTT
TRBV13,-,TRBJ2-6,-,CASSLPLGSRANVLTF,TGTGCCAGCAGCCTCCCCCTAGGCTCTAGGGCCAACGTCCTGACTTTC
TRBV29-1,few,TRBJ1-2,TRBD1,CSEGQLSNYGYTF,TGCAGCGAGGGACAGCTAAGTAACTATGGCTACACCTTC
TRBV6-6,few,TRBJ2-4,TRBD1,CASSYLTGPEGLNIQYF,TGTGCCAGCAGTTACCTGACAGGGCCCGAGGGTTTAAACATTCAGTACTTC
TRBV20-1,few,TRBJ2-7,TRBD2,CSARAPFSGGSYNEQYF,TGCAGTGCTAGAGCCCCATTTAGCGGGGGTTCCTACAATGAGCAGTACTTC
TRBV7-9,few,TRBJ2-5,TRBD1,CASSFTGGPQETQYF,TGTGCCAGCAGCTTTACAGGGGGGCCCCAAGAGACCCAGTACTTC
TRBV20-1,few,TRBJ1-1,-,CSASGKSGWNTETFF,TGCAGTGCTAGTGGGAAATCCGGCTGGAACACTGAAACTTTCTTT
TRBV7-9,-,TRBJ2-7,-,CASSLNSRARSYEQYF,TGTGCCAGCAGCTTAAACTCCCGGGCCCGATCCTACGAGCAGTACTTC
TRBV28,-,TRBJ2-1,-,CASSADLGTNEQFF,TGTGCCAGCAGTGCCGACCTAGGAACCAATGAGCAGTTCTTC
TRBV7-9,-,TRBJ1-1,-,CASSRTAISTEAFF,TGTGCCAGCAGCCGGACCGCGATTAGCACTGAAGCTTTCTTT
TRBV29-1,-,TRBJ1-2,-,CSVEDLMASGGYTF,TGCAGCGTTGAAGATCTTATGGCAAGCGGGGGCTACACCTTC
TRBV15,many,TRBJ2-5,-,CATGETQYF,TGTGCCACCGGGGAGACCCAGTACTTC
TRBV7-2,-,TRBJ2-3,TRBD2,CASSRGLVPDTQYF,TGTGCCAGCAGCCGGGGACTAGTTCCAGATACGCAGTATTTT
TRBV10-3,many,TRBJ2-7,TRBD1,CAISDTGQSSYEQYF,TGTGCCATCAGTGATACGGGACAGAGCTCCTACGAGCAGTACTTC
TRBV28,few,TRBJ2-1,-,CASTRSSGSYNEQFF,TGTGCCAGCACTCGGAGTAGCGGTTCCTACAATGAGCAGTTCTTC
TRBV20-1,once,TRBJ1-5,-,CSARDLVGILSNQPQHF,TGCAGTGCTAGAGATCTGGTGGGGATCCTTAGCAATCAGCCCCAGCATTTT
TRBV29-1,-,TRBJ2-3,TRBD1,CSVGTTGTGSDTQYF,TGCAGCGTTGGGACAACGGGGACAGGATCCGATACGCAGTATTTT
TRBV6-6,few,TRBJ2-1,-,CASSYSPDYNEQFF,TGTGCCAGCAGTTACTCCCCGGATTACAATGAGCAGTTCTTC
TRBV10-3,-,TRBJ2-1,-,CTISEKWDASYNEQFF,TGTACCATCAGTGAAAAGTGGGACGCCTCCTACAATGAGCAGTTCTTC
TRBV2,-,TRBJ2-3,TRBD2,CASRGGVDTQYF,TGTGCCAGCAGGGGGGGGGTAGATACGCAGTATTTT